The 18 T cell receptor beta chains listed next were all sequenced from one sample in a study of post-analysis software for immune sequencing data. No cognate antigen is known for these TCRs. The TCR beta cDNA libraries carried unique molecular identifiers. TCRdb redid the calling of the PCR reads with MiXCR, one entry per CDR3 protein. The table lists approximately 770,000 distinct CDR3 sequences, roughly 50% of them singletons. Study results and limitations: Among roughly 5 TRBV segments more frequent in patients than controls were TRBV5-6, TRBV5-1 and TRBV20-1.

Sequenced material: blood. The receptors here all came from a girl aged 10 to 17 with multiple sclerosis.

The chain employs TRBV27 and TRBJ1-5; D may be TRBD1 (6 bases). V lost 5 bases and J 2 bases, leaving 13 bases between the germline ends. In germline, CDR1 is MNHEY, CDR2 SMNVEV (reference sequence). The CDR3 length is 15 residues. The CDR3 here is CASSLQGHGNQPQHF. Here the CDR3 DNA reads TGTGCCAGCAGTCTTCAGGGGCACGGCAATCAGCCCCAGCATTTT.

The V gene is TRBV7-8, the J gene TRBJ2-7, with 8 bases that match TRBD1. This CDR3 is 15 amino acids long. Germline-derived CDR1 and CDR2 are SGHVS and FQNEAQ. The J segment lost 4 bases and the V segment lost 4 bases, leaving 9 bases of the junction unmatched. Here the CDR3 reads CASSSWMDRAYEQYF. CDR3 nucleotide sequence: TGTGCCAGCAGCTCGTGGATGGACAGGGCGTACGAGCAGTACTTC.

This clonotype was recorded a few times. The chain is built from TRBV4-1 and TRBJ1-2; D unclear. CDR1 MGHRA and CDR2 YSYEKL come from the germline V gene. The CDR3 contains 15 residues. The V end lost 0 bases, the J end lost 7 bases, and 15 bases lay between the germline ends. CDR3 region: CASSQDRGHILGYTF. The CDR3 DNA is TGCGCCAGCAGCCAAGATCGAGGCCACATTCTTGGCTACACCTTC.

The gene calls are TRBV7-3 and TRBJ2-2; no definite D call. CDR1 SGHTA and CDR2 FQGTGA come from the germline V gene. Trimming shortened V by 2 bases and J by 6 bases, and 7 bases separated the two germline ends. The CDR3 contains 13 residues. This CDR3 reads CASSLLRPGELFF. The CDR3 coding sequence is TGTGCCAGCAGCTTACTCCGTCCCGGGGAGCTGTTTTTT.

The rearrangement joins TRBV10-3 to TRBJ2-7; possibly TRBD1 for D (6 bases). Germline loops: CDR1 ENHRY, CDR2 SYGVKD. This CDR3 has 15 amino acids. Trimming removed 1 base at V and 4 bases at J, with 14 bases between. For the CDR3, the DNA is TGTGCCATCAGTGAGTGGCCTCGGACAGCATACGAGCAGTACTTC. Translated: CAISEWPRTAYEQYF.

A few counts support this clonotype. V usage is TRBV27 and J usage is TRBJ2-7; 8 bases fit TRBD2. This CDR3 is built from 17 residues. Germline CDR1 is MNHEY and CDR2 is SMNVEV (reference sequence). CDR3 sequence: CIAGCSSIAGPSYEQYF. CDR3 DNA sequence: TGTATCGCCGGATGTAGCTCAATAGCGGGACCCTCCTACGAGCAGTACTTC.

For the CDR3, the DNA is TGCGCCAGCAGTGACATGGGACGCAATGAGCAGTTCTTC. Residues: CASSDMGRNEQFF. The V call is TRBV10-2, the J call TRBJ2-1, with D perhaps assigned TRBD1 or TRBD2 (5 bases each). Germline values: CDR1 WSHSY, CDR2 SAAADI. V shed 3 bases and J shed 6 bases, with 9 bases lying between them. This CDR3 spans 13 amino acids.

This clonotype was seen a handful of times. The V gene is TRBV5-1, the J gene TRBJ1-1; maybe TRBD1 (5 bases). In germline, CDR1 is SGHRS, CDR2 YFSETQ. The CDR3 has 14 amino acids. V shed 0 bases and J shed 6 bases, with 12 bases lying between them. CDR3 residues: CASSLGEGRAEAFF. As DNA, the CDR3 is TGCGCCAGCAGCTTGGGAGAGGGGAGGGCTGAAGCTTTCTTT.

This clonotype occurred a few times. CDR3 residues: CASSLGPRGDTQYF. The CDR3 DNA reads TGTGCCAGCAGCTTAGGTCCCAGGGGAGATACGCAGTATTTT. The chain couples TRBV7-9 to TRBJ2-3; the D gene is possibly TRBD1 (6 bases). The ends were cut back, 1 base at V and 5 bases at J, with 10 bases in the middle. Germline loops: CDR1 SEHNR, CDR2 FQNEAQ (reference sequence). The CDR3 covers 14 residues. Complete variable domain (other parts from reference TRBV7-9 and TRBJ2-3): DTGVSQNPRHKITKRGQNVTFRCDPISEHNRLYWYRQTLGQGPEFLTYFQNEAQLEKSRLLSDRFSAERPKGSFSTLEIQRTEQGDSAMYLCASSLGPRGDTQYFGPGTRLTVL.

The table lists this clonotype with a few counts. V is TRBV11-1 and J is TRBJ2-3, with D possibly being TRBD1 (6 bases). The germline CDR1 and CDR2 sequences are SGHAT and FQDESV (reference sequence). The germline V and J ends were trimmed by 5 bases and 2 bases, with 20 bases remaining between them. The CDR3 has 17 residues. CDR3 in amino acids: CASSTQGRKGVTDTQYF. CDR3 sequence (DNA): TGTGCCAGCAGCACCCAGGGTCGAAAGGGGGTCACAGATACGCAGTATTTT.

The chain links TRBV28 to TRBJ2-7; the D call may be TRBD1 or TRBD2 (5 bases each). The CDR3 consists of 15 residues. The germline V and J ends were trimmed by 6 bases and 6 bases, with 21 bases remaining between them. Germline CDR1 MDHEN, CDR2 SYDVKM. The CDR3 here is CASSPFQGRIPEQYF. CDR3 bases: TGTGCCAGCAGCCCATTCCAGGGACGGATACCCGAGCAGTACTTC.

This clonotype was seen once. The chain has TRBV20-1 and TRBJ2-1, with TRBD2 matching over 9 bases. Germline V lookup: CDR1 DFQATT, CDR2 SNEGSKA (reference sequence). V lost 0 bases, J lost 7 bases, and 10 bases stayed unmatched. The length of the CDR3 is 16 residues. This chain's CDR3 is CSARDSAGGPRNEQFF. The CDR3, as DNA: TGCAGTGCTAGAGATTCCGCGGGAGGGCCGCGGAATGAGCAGTTCTTC.

The V gene is TRBV28, the J gene TRBJ2-5, with D hard to call. CDR1 is MDHEN and CDR2 is SYDVKM in the germline V gene. The CDR3 is 16 residues long. Trimming cost V 5 bases and J 3 bases, with 19 bases left between them. The CDR3 is CASSQLLTKHEETQYF. CDR3 bases: TGTGCCAGCAGTCAACTACTGACAAAGCATGAAGAGACCCAGTACTTC.

J is TRBJ1-2 and V is TRBV5-1; possible D gene TRBD1, 6 bases. V dropped 7 bases and J dropped 4 bases, with 14 bases sitting between them. In germline, CDR1 is SGHRS, CDR2 YFSETQ. The CDR3 totals 13 residues. CDR3 nucleotides: TGCGCCAGCGAAGAGGGGGACGGCTATGGCTACACCTTC. Protein: CASEEGDGYGYTF.

The chain is built from TRBV4-2 and TRBJ1-2; D unclear. The CDR3 runs to 15 residues. The germline gives CDR1 LGHNA, CDR2 YNFKEQ. Trimming pared 3 bases from V and 0 bases from J, leaving 11 bases between. The CDR3, as DNA: TGTGCCAGCAGCCAGGCCGGGCAGACTAACTATGGCTACACCTTC. This encodes CASSQAGQTNYGYTF.

This clonotype has only one observation. This sequence joins TRBV10-3 and TRBJ2-3; 9 bases line up with TRBD1. The V gene end was trimmed by 6 bases and the J gene end by 4 bases; junction bases not matched to a gene: 5. The V gene's germline CDR1 is ENHRY and CDR2 SYGVKD. The CDR3 extends over 14 amino acids. CDR3 nucleotides: TGTGCCATCAGAGCCGGGACAGGGTCAGATACGCAGTATTTT. Encoded protein: CAIRAGTGSDTQYF.

This clonotype was detected only a few times. The rearrangement links TRBV5-1 to TRBJ1-1, with TRBD1 matching over 9 bases. Germline CDR1 SGHRS, CDR2 YFSETQ. The CDR3 is 13 amino acids. V lost 4 bases and J lost 5; bases outside the gene matches: 3. The CDR3 nucleotides are TGCGCCAGCAGCGCAGACAGGGGGACTGAAGCTTTCTTT. This sequence encodes CASSADRGTEAFF.

This clonotype was seen more than once but under ten times. The chain joins TRBV20-1 to TRBJ1-2; D remains unclear. The CDR3 length is 11 residues. Germline loops: CDR1 DFQATT, CDR2 SNEGSKA (reference sequence). The V gene lost 4 bases and the J gene lost 4 bases, with 7 bases spanning the gap. The CDR3: CSATNSYGYTF. CDR3 bases: TGCAGTGCTACAAACAGCTATGGCTACACCTTC.